The T cell receptor (beta chain) under discussion was sequenced for a study of T cell responses to AZD1222 COVID-19 vaccine. Findings and caveats of the study: The study found vaccine-associated CD4 TCRs spanning spike, dominant at 160-218 and 743-854.

On this clone itself: Its specificity is not known.

Germline V lookup: CDR1 KGHSH, CDR2 LQKENI. The CDR3 is 14 residues long. V shed 3 bases and J shed 2 bases, with 9 bases lying between them. Data came from immunoSEQ multiplex PCR; TCRdb stores just in-frame clones and leaves some out. This table has about 130,000 clones, around 87% appearing once. The sequence was obtained from an adult in good health. Sequenced here: peripheral blood, sampled on day 0 of AZD1222 vaccination. The V gene is TRBV18, the J gene TRBJ2-3; a weak D match, TRBD2 (6 bases). The CDR3 nucleotides read TGTGCCAGCTCACCCGGGACTCTCACAGATACGCAGTATTTT. This codes for CASSPGTLTDTQYF.